The 21 T cell receptor beta chains below come from one sample, sequenced in a study of blood T cell repertoires in COVID-19. The method was immunoSEQ multiplex PCR; TCRdb's version includes in-frame clones alone and lacks a portion of them. The sample carries 150,000 to 200,000 clones, more than 65% recorded once. The sample comprised PBMCs or T cells enriched from blood (not recorded which). Every receptor here comes from a man aged 50 or older who had recovered from COVID-19.

The CDR3 reads CATADRLGTEAFF. The CDR3 DNA follows: TGTGCCACCGCGGACAGACTGGGCACTGAAGCTTTCTTT. The chain recombines TRBV6-5 with TRBJ1-1; perhaps TRBD1 as D (6 bases). V lost 10 bases and J 4 bases, leaving 16 bases between the germline ends. Germline V lookup: CDR1 MNHEY, CDR2 SVGAGI. This CDR3 spans 13 amino acids.

The chain carries TRBV19 and TRBJ2-5, with 8 nucleotides matching TRBD2. The V gene end was trimmed by 6 bases and the J gene end by 5 bases; junction bases not matched to a gene: 14. The germline V gene encodes CDR1 LNHDA and CDR2 SQIVND (reference sequence). This CDR3 is 16 amino acids long. The CDR3 is CASRQFGGLVAETQYF. The CDR3 DNA reads as TGTGCCAGTAGGCAATTTGGGGGACTAGTGGCGGAGACCCAGTACTTC. Full variable domain (outside the CDR3, taken from reference TRBV19 and TRBJ2-5): DGGITQSPKYLFRKEGQNVTLSCEQNLNHDAMYWYRQDPGQGLRLIYYSQIVNDFQKGDIAEGYSVSREKKESFPLTVTSAQKNPTAFYLCASRQFGGLVAETQYFGPGTRLLVL.

The chain links TRBV3-1 (or the pseudogene TRBV3-2) to TRBJ2-1; 10 positions agree with TRBD2. The length of the CDR3 is 16 residues. Germline CDR1 and CDR2: LGHDT and YNNKEL (reference sequence). The J segment lost 11 bases and the V segment lost 1 base, leaving 11 bases of the junction unmatched. CDR3 in DNA: TGTGCCAGCAGCCAAGTAAAAGCGGGGGGGCCAGTAAAGCAGTTCTTC. Its protein is CASSQVKAGGPVKQFF.

The chain employs TRBV18 and TRBJ1-5; D remains unclear. Trimming cost V 3 bases and J 5 bases, with 8 bases left between them. Per the germline V gene, CDR1 is KGHSH and CDR2 is LQKENI. This CDR3 spans 13 amino acids. CDR3 amino acids: CASSPVADQPQHF. CDR3 nucleotides: TGTGCCAGCTCACCGGTTGCAGATCAGCCCCAGCATTTT.

Only one count was recorded for this clone. V usage is TRBV7-3 and J usage is TRBJ1-2, with 8 positions matching TRBD1. Germline CDR1 is SGHTA and CDR2 is FQGTGA. With V trimmed by 0 bases and J by 8 bases, 8 bases remained unmatched. The CDR3 extends over 15 amino acids. CDR3 in DNA: TGTGCCAGCAGCTTAACCATTCAGGGGGCAGAGGGCTACACCTTC. Encoded protein: CASSLTIQGAEGYTF.

Concerning this clone: Other DNA sequences of this sample code for an identical CDR3. V gene TRBV5-1 combines with J gene TRBJ1-1; TRBD1 matches at 9 bases. Germline CDR1 SGHRS, CDR2 YFSETQ. J was trimmed by 1 base and V by 4 bases; bases with no gene match: 2. The length of the CDR3 is 14 residues. The CDR3 sequence is CASSRGQGNTEAFF. CDR3 DNA sequence: TGCGCCAGCAGCAGGGGACAGGGGAACACTGAAGCTTTCTTT.

This sequence joins TRBV5-1 and TRBJ1-5; unclear D gene. Trimming cost V 0 bases and J 4 bases, with 8 bases left between them. The CDR3 is 14 residues long. CDR1 is SGHRS and CDR2 is YFSETQ in the germline V gene. CDR3 DNA: TGCGCCAGCAGCTTGGAGCCCGGGAATCAGCCCCAGCATTTT. Protein sequence: CASSLEPGNQPQHF.

This clone was seen more than once but under ten times. CDR3 nucleotides: TGCGCCAGCAGCTTGGCCGGGGGGGCCCCCTCCTACGAGCAGTACTTC. Translated: CASSLAGGAPSYEQYF. V is TRBV5-1 and J is TRBJ2-7; TRBD2 matches at 8 bases. Germline lookup yields CDR1 SGHRS and CDR2 YFSETQ. The CDR3 totals 16 residues. V trimming: 0 bases; J trimming: 0 bases; junction bases outside the gene matches: 5.

The CDR3 sequence is CASSQAPGDQYYEQYF. The CDR3 DNA is TGTGCCAGCAGCCAAGCCCCGGGGGACCAATACTACGAGCAGTACTTC. The chain links TRBV4-2 to TRBJ2-7; D possibly corresponds to TRBD2 (6 bases). This CDR3 has 16 residues. CDR1 is LGHNA, CDR2 YNFKEQ, per germline. V was pared by 1 base and J by 3 bases, with 16 bases between.

The chain carries TRBV4-2 and TRBJ2-3; D not resolved. V shed 0 bases and J shed 5 bases, with 3 bases lying between them. Germline CDR1 is LGHNA and CDR2 is YNFKEQ. The CDR3 consists of 12 residues. DNA for the CDR3: TGTGCCAGCAGCCAAGACGGAGATACGCAGTATTTT. Translation gives CASSQDGDTQYF.

This clone was seen only a few times. CDR3: CASSIGGTVSNQPQHF. Here the CDR3 DNA reads TGTGCCAGTAGTATAGGGGGGACAGTAAGCAATCAGCCCCAGCATTTT. This rearrangement joins TRBV19 to TRBJ1-5; 7 bases align to TRBD1. Germline loops: CDR1 LNHDA, CDR2 SQIVND (reference sequence). After removal of 1 base from V and 1 base from J, the junction contained 4 bases not matched to a gene. The CDR3 has 16 amino acids.

The rearrangement joins TRBV9 to TRBJ2-5; 8 bases are a match to TRBD2. J lost 1 base, V lost 4 bases, and 6 bases had no gene match. Germline CDR1 reads SGDLS; CDR2 reads YYNGEE. The CDR3 is made up of 15 amino acids. CDR3 region: CASSPGGQFQETQYF. In DNA, the CDR3 is TGTGCCAGCAGCCCGGGAGGGCAGTTCCAAGAGACCCAGTACTTC. The full variable domain, in which reference TRBV9 and TRBJ2-5 provide the parts outside the CDR3, is DSGVTQTPKHLITATGQRVTLRCSPRSGDLSVYWYQQSLDQGLQFLIQYYNGEERAKGNILERFSAQQFPDLHSELNLSSLELGDSALYFCASSPGGQFQETQYFGPGTRLLVL.

The chain joins TRBV6-5 to TRBJ2-3; 7 bases align to TRBD1. This CDR3 comprises 12 residues. V dropped 8 bases and J dropped 4; count of bases not matched to a gene: 3. Germline assignment: CDR1 MNHEY and CDR2 SVGAGI. The CDR3 nucleotides read TGTGCCAGCCAGCAGGGGGCAGATACGCAGTATTTT. This codes for CASQQGADTQYF.

The chain is built from TRBV5-1 and TRBJ1-2, with D tentatively TRBD1 (5 bases). CDR1 and CDR2 from the germline V gene are SGHRS and YFSETQ. The CDR3 spans 13 residues. V lost 3 bases and J 4 bases, leaving 10 bases between the germline ends. As DNA, the CDR3 is TGCGCCAGCAGCTACGACAGTTTCTATGGCTACACCTTC. Encoded protein: CASSYDSFYGYTF.

The chain employs TRBV5-1 and TRBJ2-3; D might be TRBD2 (6 bases). This CDR3 has 18 amino acids. V shed 1 base and J shed 1 base, with 19 bases lying between them. From germline, CDR1 is SGHRS and CDR2 YFSETQ. CDR3 coding DNA: TGCGCCAGCAGCTTGTGGAATAGGGAGGCACCAGGCACAGATACGCAGTATTTT. Its translation: CASSLWNREAPGTDTQYF.

This clone turned up a few times. V and J are TRBV29-1 and TRBJ2-7, with TRBD1 identical over 9 bases. This CDR3 spans 18 amino acids. The germline CDR1 and CDR2 sequences are SQVTM and ANQGSEA. V lost 8 bases and J lost 0; bases outside the gene matches: 20. This chain's CDR3 is CSTKVRDRAVSVSYEQYF. The CDR3 DNA reads as TGCAGCACAAAAGTCCGGGACAGGGCGGTTTCTGTCTCCTACGAGCAGTACTTC.

This clone was seen only once. CDR3 bases: TGTGCCAGCAGATGGACTAGCGATGGGACAGATACGCAGTATTTT. Translation: CASRWTSDGTDTQYF. The chain has TRBV7-9 and TRBJ2-3; 9 bases match TRBD2. J lost 3 bases, V lost 6 bases, and 7 bases had no gene match. The CDR3 consists of 15 residues. Germline values: CDR1 SEHNR, CDR2 FQNEAQ (reference sequence).

The sample holds one count of this clone. The rearrangement links TRBV2 to TRBJ1-5, with TRBD1 as a possible D gene (5 bases). The germline V and J ends were trimmed by 3 bases and 6 bases, with 9 bases remaining between them. CDR1 is SNHLY and CDR2 is FYNNEI in the germline V gene. The CDR3 sequence is 13 residues long. This CDR3 is CASSDGHPQPQHF. CDR3 nucleotide sequence: TGTGCCAGCAGTGATGGACACCCTCAGCCCCAGCATTTT.

This clone was detected once. The chain combines TRBV5-6 with TRBJ1-1, with D maybe TRBD1 (5 bases). V was pared by 10 bases and J by 4 bases, with 17 bases between. The CDR3 contains 13 residues. Germline CDR1 reads SGHDT; CDR2 reads YYEEEE. The CDR3 region is CASVLLGGTEAFF. For the CDR3, the DNA is TGTGCCTCAGTCCTCCTGGGGGGCACTGAAGCTTTCTTT.

The J gene is TRBJ1-2, the V gene TRBV16; a possible D gene is TRBD1 (5 bases). The CDR3 has 14 residues. Trimming cost V 3 bases and J 2 bases, with 10 bases left between them. Per the germline V gene, CDR1 is KGHSY and CDR2 is FQNENV. The CDR3 here is CASSHRTPNYGYTF. The DNA of the CDR3 is TGTGCCAGCAGCCATAGGACACCCAACTATGGCTACACCTTC.

This clone was observed a handful of times. This sequence joins TRBV9 and TRBJ2-2; 7 bases are shared with TRBD1. CDR1 is SGDLS, CDR2 YYNGEE, per germline. Trimming cost V 4 bases and J 6 bases; bases outside gene matches: 9. The CDR3 is made up of 15 amino acids. In DNA, the CDR3 is TGTGCCAGCAGCAAACTACCTCAGGGGGCCGGGGAGCTGTTTTTT. Its translation is CASSKLPQGAGELFF.